The rows below give T cell receptor beta chains drawn from one sample of a study of T cells in Graves' hyperthyroidism and ophthalmopathy. TCRdb analysed the multiplex PCR reads with MiXCR anew, one entry per CDR3 protein. This sample has some 460,000 distinct CDR3 sequences, with roughly 14% found just once. The sequenced sample consisted of blood. The origin of the receptors is a woman aged 18-30 years with Graves' hyperthyroidism. The CDR3 runs from the conserved cysteine through the conserved F or W. The D gene is left open where the match is weak. The size of a clone is reported for some rows only, either as once, few or many, or as a class for expanded clones.

TRBJ1-1 | . | TRBD1 | TRBV24-1 | CATKGTGMNTEAFF | TGTGCCACCAAAGGGACAGGCATGAACACTGAAGCTTTCTTT
TRBJ2-1 | . | TRBD2 | TRBV7-2 | CASRQAGGPDNEQFF | TGTGCCAGCAGGCAAGCGGGAGGGCCCGACAATGAGCAGTTCTTC
TRBJ2-7 | . | . | TRBV7-9 | CASSLAGLAGEQYF | TGTGCCAGCAGCTTAGCGGGGCTAGCCGGAGAGCAGTACTTC
TRBJ2-2 | many | TRBD2 | TRBV12-3/TRBV12-4 | CASSFQRGSYRAGELFF | TGTGCCAGCAGTTTTCAGCGGGGGTCCTATCGGGCCGGGGAGCTGTTTTTT
TRBJ2-3 | many | TRBD2 | TRBV12-3/TRBV12-4 | CASSPAGGLDTQYF | TGTGCCAGCAGTCCAGCGGGAGGGTTAGATACGCAGTATTTT
TRBJ2-5 | many | TRBD1 | TRBV20-1 | CSGQGVQETQYF | TGCAGTGGACAGGGGGTCCAAGAGACCCAGTACTTC
TRBJ1-3 | . | . | TRBV5-1 | CASRASWGSGNTIYF | TGCGCCAGCAGGGCTTCGTGGGGCTCTGGAAACACCATATATTTT
TRBJ1-5 | many | . | TRBV12-3/TRBV12-4 | CASTEGGPGNQPQHF | TGTGCCAGCACCGAAGGGGGGCCGGGCAATCAGCCCCAGCATTTT
TRBJ2-7 | . | TRBD2 | TRBV4-1 | CASSQGLAEQYF | TGCGCCAGCAGCCAGGGACTAGCGGAGCAGTACTTC
TRBJ2-7 | many | TRBD2 | TRBV5-5 | CASSLGPGLTYEQYF | TGTGCCAGCAGCTTGGGACCGGGACTAACCTACGAGCAGTACTTC
TRBJ2-3 | . | . | TRBV11-2 | CASSSGGDPTDTQYF | TGTGCCAGCAGCTCAGGGGGGGATCCCACAGATACGCAGTATTTT
TRBJ2-2 | . | . | TRBV6-1 | CASRLTWLTNTGELFF | TGTGCCAGCCGCCTAACATGGTTAACGAACACCGGGGAGCTGTTTTTT
TRBJ1-3 | many | TRBD1 | TRBV6-1 | CASNNFLQGAGGNTIYF | TGTGCCAGCAACAACTTCCTACAGGGGGCAGGTGGAAACACCATATATTTT
TRBJ2-7 | many | TRBD2 | TRBV7-8 | CASSFPLSGRLGYEQYF | TGTGCCAGCAGCTTCCCCCTTAGCGGGAGGTTAGGGTACGAGCAGTACTTC
TRBJ2-7 | . | . | TRBV7-9 | CASSSTVNEQYF | TGTGCCAGCAGCTCGACTGTAAACGAGCAGTACTTC
TRBJ2-3 | many | . | TRBV11-2 | CASSLGPGGTDTQYF | TGTGCCAGCAGCTTAGGTCCGGGAGGCACAGATACGCAGTATTTT
TRBJ1-1 | many | . | TRBV3-1 | CASSQETGNTEAFF | TGTGCCAGCAGCCAAGAGACAGGGAACACTGAAGCTTTCTTT
TRBJ1-6 | . | . | TRBV7-9 | CASSPGQAYSPLHF | TGTGCCAGCAGCCCGGGGCAGGCTTATTCACCCCTCCACTTT
TRBJ2-2 | many | TRBD1 | TRBV19 | CASIRNRGLVGELFF | TGTGCCAGTATACGTAACAGGGGGCTTGTCGGGGAGCTGTTTTTT
TRBJ1-4 | many | . | TRBV6-1 | CASRPFTNEKLFF | TGTGCCAGCAGACCCTTCACTAATGAAAAACTGTTTTTT
TRBJ2-1 | many | TRBD2 | TRBV6-1 | CASSEYWGTSGDNEQFF | TGTGCCAGCAGTGAATATTGGGGGACTAGCGGAGACAATGAGCAGTTCTTC
TRBJ2-1 | . | . | TRBV20-1 | CSAPDSEWDYNEQFF | TGCAGTGCTCCCGACTCGGAGTGGGACTACAATGAGCAGTTCTTC
TRBJ2-5 | many | . | TRBV10-3 | CATYGLGETQYF | TGTGCCACCTACGGTCTAGGGGAGACCCAGTACTTC
TRBJ2-2 | few | . | TRBV6-4 | CASSVGRDGAGEPFF | TGTGCCAGCAGTGTTGGGCGGGATGGAGCCGGGGAGCCGTTTTTT
TRBJ2-7 | many | . | TRBV5-1 | CASSLGAVVLYEQYF | TGCGCCAGCAGCTTGGGGGCCGTCGTCCTATACGAGCAGTACTTC
TRBJ2-1 | many | TRBD2 | TRBV5-5 | CASSSQGGAGGFYNEQFF | TGTGCCAGCAGCTCGCAGGGAGGAGCGGGAGGGTTCTACAATGAGCAGTTCTTC
TRBJ2-7 | many | . | TRBV3-1 | CASSHATGPYYEQYF | TGTGCCAGCAGCCACGCTACGGGCCCATACTACGAGCAGTACTTC
TRBJ1-6 | many | . | TRBV6-1 | CASSEALGSEPLHF | TGTGCCAGCAGTGAAGCGCTGGGCTCCGAACCCCTCCACTTT
TRBJ1-3 | many | . | TRBV12-3/TRBV12-4 | CASSNRDGNTIYF | TGTGCCAGCAGTAACAGAGATGGAAACACCATATATTTT
TRBJ1-2 | many | . | TRBV9 | CASSPRVADYGYTF | TGTGCCAGCAGCCCTCGGGTCGCAGATTATGGCTACACCTTC
TRBJ2-1 | . | TRBD2 | TRBV3-1 | CASSPWTSGDNEQFF | TGTGCCAGCAGCCCGTGGACTAGCGGGGACAATGAGCAGTTCTTC
TRBJ2-3 | many | TRBD2 | TRBV7-9 | CASSTLAGVEDTQYF | TGTGCCAGCAGCACTCTAGCGGGAGTAGAAGATACGCAGTATTTT
TRBJ2-7 | many | TRBD1 | TRBV7-9 | CASSLGTGEFYEQYF | TGTGCCAGCAGCTTAGGGACAGGGGAATTCTACGAGCAGTACTTC
TRBJ2-7 | . | . | TRBV28 | CASSLPAATRYEQYF | TGTGCCAGCAGTTTGCCGGCGGCCACGCGATACGAGCAGTACTTC
TRBJ2-5 | many | TRBD2 | TRBV2 | CASMRLAGAQETQYF | TGTGCCAGCATGAGGCTAGCGGGAGCCCAAGAGACCCAGTACTTC
TRBJ1-2 | few | . | TRBV9 | CASRRGEAHYTF | TGTGCCAGCAGGAGGGGGGAGGCCCACTACACCTTC
TRBJ1-5 | . | . | TRBV20-1 | CSARFQGDSNQPQHF | TGCAGTGCAAGGTTTCAAGGGGATAGCAATCAGCCCCAGCATTTT
TRBJ1-5 | many | . | TRBV7-6 | CASSPVGQPQHF | TGTGCCAGCAGCCCTGTTGGGCAGCCCCAGCATTTT
TRBJ2-1 | many | . | TRBV18 | CASSPPLQLDEQFF | TGTGCCAGCTCACCACCGTTACAGCTCGATGAGCAGTTCTTC
TRBJ1-6 | few | TRBD1 | TRBV20-1 | CSAREGQNRALHF | TGCAGTGCTAGAGAGGGACAGAATAGGGCCCTCCACTTT
TRBJ2-3 | many | . | TRBV6-4 | CASSVGTTDTQYF | TGTGCCAGCAGTGTTGGGACCACAGATACGCAGTATTTT